This T cell receptor (beta chain) came from a study of control samples from healthy donors and cancer patients. Measured with immunoSEQ multiplex PCR; TCRdb has only the in-frame clones, and not every one. Of roughly 63,000 clones listed, roughly 90% are singletons. Germline V gives CDR1 MNHEY, CDR2 SVGAGI. The CDR3 loop spans 14 amino acids. J gave up 4 bases and V 6 bases, and 5 bases lay outside the gene matches. The chain employs TRBV6-5 and TRBJ1-5, with 8 bases lining up with TRBD1. The source of this sequence is a middle-aged man with colorectal cancer. The sample comprised PBMCs. CDR3 region: CASRPTGGNQPQHF. The CDR3 DNA sequence: TGTGCCAGCAGGCCCACAGGGGGTAATCAGCCCCAGCATTTT.